This T cell receptor (beta chain) was sequenced in a study of persistence of HIV-infected CD4 T cells. Sequencing used immunoSEQ version 4 in survey mode. The assay was immunoSEQ multiplex PCR, and TCRdb's table has in-frame clones only and misses some. This table has about 45,000 clones, around 89% appearing once. Anti-CD3/anti-CD28 beads served as a nonspecific positive control stimulus. Sorting selected CD4+ T cells upregulating both CD40 ligand and CD69. Germline CDR1 is MNHEY and CDR2 is SVGAGI. With V trimmed by 5 bases and J by 5 bases, 7 bases remained unmatched. CDR3 size: 14 residues. Study-wide results and caveats: Compared with CD3/CD28-stimulated cells, CMV- and Gag-responding cells showed lower TCRbeta richness.

The table lists this clone with a few counts. Its antigen is not known. V and J are TRBV6-5 and TRBJ2-5, with 8 nucleotides matching TRBD1. The TCR was taken from an adult woman with HIV who was CMV-seropositive. The sample in question was CD4+ T cells sorted from PBMCs after approximately 19-hour stimulation, obtained from a patient who received antiretroviral therapy. DNA for the CDR3: TGTGCCAGCAGTCCGTCGACAGGGGCGGAGACCCAGTACTTC. It yields the protein CASSPSTGAETQYF.